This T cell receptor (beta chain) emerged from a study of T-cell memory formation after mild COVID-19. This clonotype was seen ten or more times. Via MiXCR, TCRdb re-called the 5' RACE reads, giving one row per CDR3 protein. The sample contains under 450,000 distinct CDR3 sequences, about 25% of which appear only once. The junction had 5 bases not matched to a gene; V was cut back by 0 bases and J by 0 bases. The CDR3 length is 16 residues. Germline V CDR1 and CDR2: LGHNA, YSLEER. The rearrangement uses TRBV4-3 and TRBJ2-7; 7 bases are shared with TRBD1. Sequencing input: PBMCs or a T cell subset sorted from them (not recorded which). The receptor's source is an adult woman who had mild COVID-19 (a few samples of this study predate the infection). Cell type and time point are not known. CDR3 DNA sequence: TGCGCCAGCAGCCAAGAGGACAGGTCCAGCTCCTACGAGCAGTACTTC. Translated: CASSQEDRSSSYEQYF.